A selection of T cell receptor beta chains follows, all from one sample in a study of T cell repertoires in cytomegalovirus infection. One entry per CDR3 protein results from TCRdb running MiXCR on the reads. The table shows around 270,000 distinct CDR3 sequences, with roughly 9% occurring only once. Material for sequencing was PBMCs. These receptors came from a human donor in good health (CMV status not recorded). Some clones in this sample may be carry-over from other donors' samples. Both conserved end residues are part of each CDR3. D genes are given only for firm matches. Expanded clones get a size class; other rows say once, few or many, or leave the size out.

TRBV12-3/TRBV12-4	TRBJ2-1	NA	few	CASSLRLGGLNSYNEQFF	TGTGCCAGCAGTTTACGGCTGGGCGGACTAAACTCCTACAATGAGCAGTTCTTC
TRBV14	TRBJ1-1	NA	NA	CASSQDLGQGNTEAFF	TGTGCCAGCAGCCAAGATCTGGGCCAGGGGAACACTGAAGCTTTCTTT
TRBV28	TRBJ2-1	TRBD2	many	CASSFRLAGVRYNEQFF	TGTGCCAGCAGTTTCCGACTAGCGGGGGTTCGCTACAATGAGCAGTTCTTC
TRBV19	TRBJ2-3	TRBD2	NA	CASRLAGGPSTDTQYF	TGTGCCAGTCGGCTAGCGGGAGGCCCCAGCACAGATACGCAGTATTTT
TRBV7-2	TRBJ1-3	NA	many	CASSLGAGGGNTIYF	TGTGCCAGCAGCTTAGGGGCAGGAGGAGGAAACACCATATATTTT
TRBV27	TRBJ1-2	TRBD1	few	CASSPNRGHNGYTF	TGTGCCAGCAGCCCCAACAGGGGGCACAATGGCTACACCTTC
TRBV7-2	TRBJ2-7	TRBD1	many	CASSHADRAYEQYF	TGTGCCAGCAGCCACGCGGACAGGGCCTACGAGCAGTACTTC
TRBV25-1	TRBJ1-5	NA	NA	CASSESRGGWQPQHF	TGTGCCAGCAGTGAATCTAGGGGAGGCTGGCAGCCCCAGCATTTT
TRBV5-5	TRBJ1-2	TRBD1	many	CASSLGQGAGDYGYTF	TGTGCCAGCAGCTTGGGACAGGGGGCTGGAGACTATGGCTACACCTTC
TRBV7-6	TRBJ2-7	TRBD2	many	CASSPEGTSGAAF	TGTGCCAGCAGCCCAGAAGGGACTAGCGGAGCAGCCTTC
TRBV11-2	TRBJ1-4	TRBD1	many	CASSFPGGYNEKLFF	TGTGCCAGCAGCTTCCCAGGGGGCTACAATGAAAAACTGTTTTTT
TRBV7-2	TRBJ2-1	TRBD2	many	CASSLGLAGGIYNEQFF	TGTGCCAGCAGCCTTGGACTAGCGGGAGGCATCTACAATGAGCAGTTCTTC
TRBV7-2	TRBJ1-5	NA	NA	CASSGGPLSNQPQHF	TGTGCCAGCAGTGGAGGGCCACTCTCGAATCAGCCCCAGCATTTT
TRBV7-2	TRBJ1-1	NA	many	CASSTQGGHTEAFF	TGTGCCAGCAGCACACAGGGTGGCCACACTGAAGCTTTCTTT
TRBV7-8	TRBJ2-5	NA	NA	CASSHQEAGGETQYF	TGTGCCAGCAGCCACCAGGAGGCTGGGGGAGAGACCCAGTACTTC
TRBV7-2	TRBJ2-7	NA	many	CASSPRSDSYEQYF	TGTGCCAGCAGCCCCCGGTCCGATTCCTACGAGCAGTACTTC
TRBV6-8	TRBJ1-4	NA	few	CASSRTVNEKLFF	TGTGCCAGCTCTAGAACAGTTAATGAAAAACTGTTTTTT
TRBV7-2	TRBJ2-2	TRBD1	many	CASSLEGWGTGVTGELFF	TGTGCCAGCAGCTTAGAGGGGTGGGGGACAGGGGTCACCGGGGAGCTGTTTTTT